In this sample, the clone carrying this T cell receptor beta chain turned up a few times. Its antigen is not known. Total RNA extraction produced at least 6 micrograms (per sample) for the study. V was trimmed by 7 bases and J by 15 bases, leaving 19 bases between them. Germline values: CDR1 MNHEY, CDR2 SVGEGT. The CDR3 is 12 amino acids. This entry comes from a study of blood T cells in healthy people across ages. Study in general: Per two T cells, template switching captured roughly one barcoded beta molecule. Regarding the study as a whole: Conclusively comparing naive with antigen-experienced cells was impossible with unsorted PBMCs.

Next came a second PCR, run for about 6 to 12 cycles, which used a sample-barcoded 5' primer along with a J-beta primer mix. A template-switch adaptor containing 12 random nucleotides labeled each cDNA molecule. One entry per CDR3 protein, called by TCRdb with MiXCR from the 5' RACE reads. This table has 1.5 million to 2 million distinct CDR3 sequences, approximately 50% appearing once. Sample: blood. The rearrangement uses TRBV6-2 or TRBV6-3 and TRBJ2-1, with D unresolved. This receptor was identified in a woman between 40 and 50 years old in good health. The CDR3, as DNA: TGTGCCAGCAATGACTCCCCCGGCGGTCTGTTCTTC. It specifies CASNDSPGGLFF.